The 10 T cell receptor beta chains reported below all come from one sample, sequenced in a study of blood T cells in healthy people across ages (dated by TCRdb to between 2014 and 2017). Libraries were built with 5' RACE. These reads were obtained on an Illumina HiSeq 2500. A second PCR of roughly 7 to 11 cycles was performed with a sample-barcoded 5' primer and a J-beta primer mix. Through fastp at Q25 and MiXCR, TCRdb rebuilt clones from the public reads, retaining in-frame beta chains. Each entry merges the rows of one CDR3 protein and shows their most common DNA and genes. The sample table holds approximately 940,000 distinct CDR3 sequences, of which 40% to 60% were seen once. Together, the top ten hold roughly 12% of the sample. Input material: blood. The receptors come from a young man in good health.

J is TRBJ2-1 and V is TRBV6-1, with unresolved D. Germline V gene lookup returns CDR1 MNHNS and CDR2 SASEGT. V lost 3 bases, J lost 1 base, and 7 bases lay in between. The length of the CDR3 is 14 residues. The CDR3 loop is CASSEDASYNEQFF. CDR3 nucleotides: TGTGCCAGCAGTGAGGACGCTTCCTACAATGAGCAGTTCTTC.

This sequence joins TRBV6-1 and TRBJ2-5, with D maybe TRBD1 (5 bases). The DNA end is a closer match to TRBJ2-7, so the J assignment may be wrong. Germline CDR1 and CDR2: MNHNS and SASEGT. This CDR3 contains 14 residues. The CDR3 bases are TGTGCCAGCAGTGAGTCGACAGCTACCTACGAGCAGTACTTC. This encodes CASSESTATYEQYF.

The J gene is TRBJ1-5, the V gene TRBV20-1; D remains unclear. The CDR3 length is 11 residues. The germline V gene encodes CDR1 DFQATT and CDR2 SNEGSKA (reference sequence). V gave up 3 bases and J gave up 2 bases, with 2 bases separating them. The CDR3 region has the DNA TGCAGTGCTAGTGGCAATCAGCCCCAGCATTTT. It specifies CSASGNQPQHF.

The sample holds a few counts of this clonotype. CDR3 sequence: CASSQDLGRSPLHF. CDR3 bases: TGTGCCAGCAGCCAAGATCTGGGTCGGTCACCCCTCCACTTT. The rearrangement uses TRBV14 and TRBJ1-6, with D unclear. This CDR3 contains 14 residues. V was pared by 0 bases and J by 10 bases, with 10 bases between. CDR1 and CDR2 (germline): SGHDN, FVKESK.

The V gene is TRBV27, the J gene TRBJ2-4; 9 bases align to TRBD1. The J call may be mistaken, given a closer DNA end match to TRBJ2-7. This CDR3 has 14 amino acids. Germline CDR1 reads MNHEY; CDR2 reads SMNVEV (reference sequence). CDR3 DNA: TGTGCCAGCAGGACCACAGGGGGCGCGTACGAGCAGTACTTC. Encoded protein: CASRTTGGAYEQYF.

This clonotype was counted between two and nine times. V usage is TRBV5-1 and J usage is TRBJ2-1, with 9 bases identical to TRBD2. V shed 0 bases and J 4 bases; nucleotides not matched to a gene: 2. CDR1 is SGHRS, CDR2 YFSETQ, per germline. The CDR3 consists of 15 residues. Here the CDR3 DNA reads TGCGCCAGCAGCTTGGACCTAGCGGGATACAATGAGCAGTTCTTC. The encoded protein is CASSLDLAGYNEQFF.

The chain combines TRBV29-1 with TRBJ1-2; D is ambiguous. The germline V gene has CDR1 SQVTM and CDR2 ANQGSEA. V was pared by 4 bases and J by 0 bases, with 9 bases between. The CDR3 totals 13 residues. CDR3 coding DNA: TGCAGCGTTGCACAGATCACTAACTATGGCTACACCTTC. Translated: CSVAQITNYGYTF.

This chain links TRBV6-6 with TRBJ1-5; 7 bases map to TRBD1. Trimming removed 5 bases from V and 0 bases from J; junction bases left unmatched: 4. The CDR3 sequence is 15 residues long. Germline-derived CDR1 and CDR2 are MNHNY and SVGAGI (reference sequence). In DNA, the CDR3 is TGTGCCAGCAGTAAAGGGACAGATAGCAATCAGCCCCAGCATTTT. Its translation: CASSKGTDSNQPQHF.

The V call is TRBV4-1, the J call TRBJ2-3, with TRBD2 matching 8 bases. V shed 3 bases, J shed 2 bases, and the junction held 13 bases outside the gene matches. Per germline, CDR1 MGHRA and CDR2 YSYEKL. The CDR3 loop spans 18 amino acids. The CDR3 DNA sequence: TGCGCCAGCAGCCATGATCGGAGGGCGGGGGGCGTCACAGATACGCAGTATTTT. Amino acid sequence: CASSHDRRAGGVTDTQYF.

Only a few counts were recorded for this clonotype. This chain uses TRBV27 with TRBJ2-3, with TRBD1 as a possible D gene (7 bases). The V gene lost 6 bases and the J gene lost 3 bases, with 13 bases spanning the gap. Per germline, CDR1 MNHEY and CDR2 SMNVEV (reference sequence). The CDR3 length is 14 residues. CDR3 amino acids: CASRQGRGTDTQYF. In DNA form, the CDR3 reads TGTGCCAGCAGACAGGGGCGGGGTACAGATACGCAGTATTTT.